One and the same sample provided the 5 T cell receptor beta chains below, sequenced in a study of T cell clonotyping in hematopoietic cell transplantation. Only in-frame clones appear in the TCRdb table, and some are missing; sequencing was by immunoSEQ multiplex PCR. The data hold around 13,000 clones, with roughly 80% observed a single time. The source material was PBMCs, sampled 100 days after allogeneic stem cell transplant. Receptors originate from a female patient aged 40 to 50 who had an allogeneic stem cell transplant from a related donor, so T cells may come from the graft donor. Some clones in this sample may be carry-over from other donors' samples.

The CDR3, as DNA: TGTGCCAGCAGCTCTACAGATACGCAGTATTTT. It yields the protein CASSSTDTQYF. The chain uses TRBV5-4 and TRBJ2-3; D unresolved. V was trimmed by 3 bases and J by 3 bases, leaving 2 bases between them. The CDR3 extends over 11 amino acids. The germline V gene has CDR1 SGHNT and CDR2 YYREEE (reference sequence). Looking up the rest from reference TRBV5-4 and TRBJ2-3 gives the full variable domain: ETGVTQSPTHLIKTRGQQVTLRCSSQSGHNTVSWYQQALGQGPQFIFQYYREEENGRGNFPPRFSGLQFPNYSSELNVNALELDDSALYLCASSSTDTQYFGPGTRLTVL.

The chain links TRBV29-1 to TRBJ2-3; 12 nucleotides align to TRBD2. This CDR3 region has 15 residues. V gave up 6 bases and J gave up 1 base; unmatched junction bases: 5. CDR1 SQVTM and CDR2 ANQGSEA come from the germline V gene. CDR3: CSVRTSGAGTDTQYF. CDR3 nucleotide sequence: TGCAGCGTCCGGACTAGCGGGGCTGGCACAGATACGCAGTATTTT.

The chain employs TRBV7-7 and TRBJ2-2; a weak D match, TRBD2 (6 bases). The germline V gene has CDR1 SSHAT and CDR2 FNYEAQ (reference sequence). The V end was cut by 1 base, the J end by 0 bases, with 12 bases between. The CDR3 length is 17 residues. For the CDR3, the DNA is TGTGCCAGCAGCTTAGTGCTGGAGGGCCCGAACACCGGGGAGCTGTTTTTT. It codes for CASSLVLEGPNTGELFF.

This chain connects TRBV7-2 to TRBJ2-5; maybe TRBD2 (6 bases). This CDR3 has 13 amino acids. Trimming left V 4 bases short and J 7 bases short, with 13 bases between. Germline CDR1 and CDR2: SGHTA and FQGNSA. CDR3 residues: CASSYGGRGTQYF. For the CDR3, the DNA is TGTGCCAGCAGCTACGGAGGGCGGGGGACCCAGTACTTC. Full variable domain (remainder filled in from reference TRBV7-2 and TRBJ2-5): GAGVSQSPSNKVTEKGKDVELRCDPISGHTALYWYRQSLGQGLEFLIYFQGNSAPDKSGLPSDRFSAERTGGSVSTLTIQRTQQEDSAVYLCASSYGGRGTQYFGPGTRLLVL.

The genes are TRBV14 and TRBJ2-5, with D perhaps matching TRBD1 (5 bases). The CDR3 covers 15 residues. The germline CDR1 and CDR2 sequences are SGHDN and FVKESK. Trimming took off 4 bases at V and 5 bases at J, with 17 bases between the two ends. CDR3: CASSRLQTVDETQYF. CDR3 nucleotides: TGTGCCAGCAGCCGCCTTCAGACAGTAGACGAGACCCAGTACTTC.